This paragraph covers one T cell receptor beta chain sequence. Antigen: not known. A second PCR of about 7 to 12 cycles used a sample-barcoded 5' primer and a J-beta primer mix. In TCRdb, the 5' RACE reads were re-called with MiXCR into one record per CDR3 protein. This sample carries about 1,500,000 distinct CDR3 sequences, approximately 28% of them seen once, and the ten largest clones take about 7.7%. V lost 0 bases and J lost 5, with 20 bases in between. In germline, CDR1 is SGDLS, CDR2 YYNGEE. The CDR3 contains 17 residues. The study drew donors from healthy Caucasian individuals in Russia aged roughly 6 to 100. This entry comes from a study of blood T cells in healthy people across ages. Study outcomes and limitations: A conclusive naive versus antigen-experienced comparison was prevented by the unsorted PBMCs.

The chain couples TRBV9 to TRBJ1-1; no reliable D call. The clonotype originates from a woman aged 25 to 39 in good health. The sample taken for sequencing was blood. The CDR3 here is CASSVADSTGYRTEAFF. CDR3 DNA sequence: TGTGCCAGCAGCGTAGCGGACTCGACCGGTTATCGGACTGAAGCTTTCTTT. Full variable domain (remainder filled in from reference TRBV9 and TRBJ1-1): DSGVTQTPKHLITATGQRVTLRCSPRSGDLSVYWYQQSLDQGLQFLIQYYNGEERAKGNILERFSAQQFPDLHSELNLSSLELGDSALYFCASSVADSTGYRTEAFFGQGTRLTVV.